This T cell receptor beta chain comes out of a study of CD8 T cells in Susac syndrome. With random hexamers, reverse transcription was performed on roughly 0.5 to 1 ug of RNA. Amplification of the TCR beta CDR3 was carried out by immunoSEQ multiplex PCR, which spanned a total of 54 Vbeta and 13 Jbeta segments. TCRdb re-called the immunoSEQ multiplex PCR reads with MiXCR, one entry per CDR3 protein. The sample yields 300,000 or so distinct CDR3 sequences, around 90% seen once. The sequenced sample was CD4+ T cells from PBMCs. The receptor was isolated from a human donor with multiple sclerosis.

The CDR3 DNA reads TGTGCCAGCAGCCAAGAAGGCTGGTACCAAGAGACCCAGTACTTC. Amino acids: CASSQEGWYQETQYF. This chain connects TRBV14 to TRBJ2-5; D uncertain. The CDR3 is made up of 15 amino acids. Germline values: CDR1 SGHDN, CDR2 FVKESK. Trimming took 0 bases from V and 0 from J, leaving 8 bases between them.